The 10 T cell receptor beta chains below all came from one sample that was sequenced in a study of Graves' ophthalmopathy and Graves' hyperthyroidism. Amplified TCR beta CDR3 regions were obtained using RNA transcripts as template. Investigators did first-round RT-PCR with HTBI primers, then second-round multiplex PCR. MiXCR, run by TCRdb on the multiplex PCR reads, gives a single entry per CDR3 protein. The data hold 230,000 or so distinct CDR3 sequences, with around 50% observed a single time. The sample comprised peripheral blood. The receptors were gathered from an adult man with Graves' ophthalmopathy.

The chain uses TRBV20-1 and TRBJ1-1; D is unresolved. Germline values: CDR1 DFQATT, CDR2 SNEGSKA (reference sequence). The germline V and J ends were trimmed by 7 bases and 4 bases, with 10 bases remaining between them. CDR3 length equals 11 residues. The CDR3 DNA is TGCAGTGTCTTGGTGTCCACTGAAGCTTTCTTT. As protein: CSVLVSTEAFF.

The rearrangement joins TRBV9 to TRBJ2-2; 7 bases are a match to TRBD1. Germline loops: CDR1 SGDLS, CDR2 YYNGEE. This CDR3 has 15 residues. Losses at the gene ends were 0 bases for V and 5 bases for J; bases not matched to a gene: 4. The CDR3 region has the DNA TGTGCCAGCAGCGTAGGAGTCAGGGGGACCGGGGAGCTGTTTTTT. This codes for CASSVGVRGTGELFF.

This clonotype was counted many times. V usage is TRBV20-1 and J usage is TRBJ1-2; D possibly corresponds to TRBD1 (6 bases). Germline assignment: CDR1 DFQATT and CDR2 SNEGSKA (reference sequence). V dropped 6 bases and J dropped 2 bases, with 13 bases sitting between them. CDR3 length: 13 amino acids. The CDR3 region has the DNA TGCAGTGCCAGGGACACTACCAACTATGGCTACACCTTC. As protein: CSARDTTNYGYTF.

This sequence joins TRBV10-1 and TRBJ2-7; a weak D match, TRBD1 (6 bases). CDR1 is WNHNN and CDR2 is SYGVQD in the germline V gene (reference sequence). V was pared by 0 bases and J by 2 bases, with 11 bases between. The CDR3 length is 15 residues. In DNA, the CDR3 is TGCGCCAGCAGTGAGTCCCAGGGGCCGACCTACGAGCAGTACTTC. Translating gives CASSESQGPTYEQYF.

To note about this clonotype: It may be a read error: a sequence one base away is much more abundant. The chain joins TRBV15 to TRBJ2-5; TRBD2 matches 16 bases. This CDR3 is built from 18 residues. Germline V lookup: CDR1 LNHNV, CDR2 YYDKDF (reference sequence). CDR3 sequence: CAASRVGLAGGPGETQYF. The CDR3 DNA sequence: TGTGCCGCCAGCAGAGTGGGACTAGCGGGAGGGCCAGGAGAGACCCAGTACTTC.

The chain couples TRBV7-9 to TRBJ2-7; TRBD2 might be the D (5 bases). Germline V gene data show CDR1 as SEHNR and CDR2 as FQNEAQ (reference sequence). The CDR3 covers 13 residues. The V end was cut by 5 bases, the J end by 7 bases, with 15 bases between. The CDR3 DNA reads TGTGCCAGCAGCGTCGGACTCCGAGGGGAGCAGTACTTC. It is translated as CASSVGLRGEQYF. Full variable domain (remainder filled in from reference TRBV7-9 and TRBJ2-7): DTGVSQNPRHKITKRGQNVTFRCDPISEHNRLYWYRQTLGQGPEFLTYFQNEAQLEKSRLLSDRFSAERPKGSFSTLEIQRTEQGDSAMYLCASSVGLRGEQYFGPGTRLTVT.

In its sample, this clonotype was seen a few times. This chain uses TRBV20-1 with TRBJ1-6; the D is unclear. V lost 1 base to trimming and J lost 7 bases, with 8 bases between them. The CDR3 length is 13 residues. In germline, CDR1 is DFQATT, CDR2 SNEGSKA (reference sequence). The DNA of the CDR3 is TGCAGTGCTAGAGTGGACGGAAATTCACCCCTCCACTTT. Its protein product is CSARVDGNSPLHF.

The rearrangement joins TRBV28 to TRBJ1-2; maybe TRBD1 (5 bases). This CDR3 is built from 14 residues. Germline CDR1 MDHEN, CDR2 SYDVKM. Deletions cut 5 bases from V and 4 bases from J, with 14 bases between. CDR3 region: CASSENQGIYGYTF. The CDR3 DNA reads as TGTGCCAGCAGTGAAAATCAGGGAATCTATGGCTACACCTTC.

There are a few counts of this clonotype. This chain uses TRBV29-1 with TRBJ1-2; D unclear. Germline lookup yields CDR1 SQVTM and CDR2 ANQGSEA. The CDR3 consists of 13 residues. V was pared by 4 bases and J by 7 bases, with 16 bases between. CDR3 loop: CSVAPPGRFGYTF. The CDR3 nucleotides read TGCAGCGTTGCCCCCCCGGGCAGGTTTGGCTACACCTTC.

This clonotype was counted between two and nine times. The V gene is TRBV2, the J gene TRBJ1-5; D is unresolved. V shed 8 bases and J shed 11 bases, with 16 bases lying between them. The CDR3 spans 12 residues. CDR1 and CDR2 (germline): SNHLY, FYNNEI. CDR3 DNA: TGTGCCAGCCGGCTAGCTCAAGAGACCCAGCATTTT. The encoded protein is CASRLAQETQHF. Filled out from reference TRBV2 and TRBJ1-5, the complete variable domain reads EPEVTQTPSHQVTQMGQEVILRCVPISNHLYFYWYRQILGQKVEFLVSFYNNEISEKSEIFDDQFSVERPDGSNFTLKIRSTKLEDSAMYFCASRLAQETQHFGDGTRLSIL.